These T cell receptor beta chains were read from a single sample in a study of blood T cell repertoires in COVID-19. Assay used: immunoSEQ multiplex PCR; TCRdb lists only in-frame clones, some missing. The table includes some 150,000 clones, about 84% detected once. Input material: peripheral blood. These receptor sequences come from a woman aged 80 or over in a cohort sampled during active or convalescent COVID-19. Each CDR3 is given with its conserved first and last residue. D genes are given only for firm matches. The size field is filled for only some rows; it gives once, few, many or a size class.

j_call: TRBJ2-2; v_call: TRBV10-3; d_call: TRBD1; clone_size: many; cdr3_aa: CAISESDRDTGELFF; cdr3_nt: TGTGCCATCAGTGAGTCAGACAGGGACACCGGGGAGCTGTTTTTT
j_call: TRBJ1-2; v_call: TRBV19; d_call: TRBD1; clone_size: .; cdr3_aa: CASIAGGTDYGYTF; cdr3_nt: TGTGCCAGTATCGCGGGCGGGACAGACTATGGCTACACCTTC
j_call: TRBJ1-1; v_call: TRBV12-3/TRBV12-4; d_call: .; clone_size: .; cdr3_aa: CASSFQGVTEAFF; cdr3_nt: TGTGCCAGCAGTTTTCAGGGTGTCACTGAAGCTTTCTTT
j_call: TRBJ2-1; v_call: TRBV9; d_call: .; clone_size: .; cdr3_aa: CASSPDTWAHNEQFF; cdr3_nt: TGTGCCAGCAGCCCAGACACGTGGGCTCACAATGAGCAGTTCTTC
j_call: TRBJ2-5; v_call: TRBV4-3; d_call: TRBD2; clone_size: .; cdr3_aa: CASSQDPPGRVETQYF; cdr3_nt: TGCGCCAGCAGCCAAGATCCGCCAGGGAGGGTGGAGACCCAGTACTTC
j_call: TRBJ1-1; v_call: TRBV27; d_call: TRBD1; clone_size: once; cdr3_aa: CASRTGGSTEAFF; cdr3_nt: TGTGCCAGCCGGACAGGGGGGAGCACTGAAGCTTTCTTT
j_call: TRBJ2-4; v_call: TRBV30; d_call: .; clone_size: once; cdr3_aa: CAWSVSPSRRSIQYF; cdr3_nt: TGTGCCTGGAGTGTGTCCCCCTCCAGAAGGAGCATTCAGTACTTC
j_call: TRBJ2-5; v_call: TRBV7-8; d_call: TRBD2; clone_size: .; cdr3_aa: CASSLVYSGGGETQYF; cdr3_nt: TGTGCCAGCAGCTTAGTCTATAGCGGGGGTGGAGAGACCCAGTACTTC
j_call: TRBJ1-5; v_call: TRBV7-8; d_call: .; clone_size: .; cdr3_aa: CASSLSYSNQPQHF; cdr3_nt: TGTGCCAGCAGCCTATCGTATAGCAATCAGCCCCAGCATTTT
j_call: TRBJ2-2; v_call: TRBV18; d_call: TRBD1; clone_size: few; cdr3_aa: CASSPDRVNTGELFF; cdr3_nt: TGTGCCAGCTCACCAGACAGGGTTAACACCGGGGAGCTGTTTTTT
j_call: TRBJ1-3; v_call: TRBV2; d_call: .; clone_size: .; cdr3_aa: CASSITGNSGNTIYF; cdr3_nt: TGTGCCAGCAGTATCACAGGAAACTCTGGAAACACCATATATTTT
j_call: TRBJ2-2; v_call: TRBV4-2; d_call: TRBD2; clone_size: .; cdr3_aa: CASSHVSGGLNTGELFF; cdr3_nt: TGTGCCAGCAGCCATGTTAGCGGGGGGCTGAACACCGGGGAGCTGTTTTTT
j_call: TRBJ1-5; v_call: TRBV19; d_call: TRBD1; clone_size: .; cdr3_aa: CASSISGGYQPQHF; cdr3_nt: TGTGCCAGTAGTATTTCAGGGGGCTATCAGCCCCAGCATTTT
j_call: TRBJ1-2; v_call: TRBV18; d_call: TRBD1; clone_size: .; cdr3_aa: CASSLPGQGDYGYTF; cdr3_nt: TGTGCCAGCTCACTCCCGGGACAGGGGGACTATGGCTACACCTTC
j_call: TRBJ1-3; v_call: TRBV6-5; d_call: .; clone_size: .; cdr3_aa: CASRWTVGYTIYF; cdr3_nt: TGTGCCAGCAGGTGGACAGTAGGTTACACCATATATTTT
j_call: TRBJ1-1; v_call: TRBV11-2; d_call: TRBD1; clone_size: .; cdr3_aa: CASSLFLGTGEIYAEAFF; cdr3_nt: TGTGCCAGCAGCTTATTTTTAGGGACAGGGGAGATTTATGCTGAAGCTTTCTTT
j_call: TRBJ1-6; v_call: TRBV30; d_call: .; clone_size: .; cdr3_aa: CAWSVTGSSYNSPLHF; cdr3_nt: TGTGCCTGGAGTGTGACAGGCAGCTCCTATAATTCACCCCTCCACTTT
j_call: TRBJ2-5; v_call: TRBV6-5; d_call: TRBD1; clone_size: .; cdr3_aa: CASSPSTGESTQYF; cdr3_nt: TGTGCCAGCAGTCCATCGACAGGGGAATCTACCCAGTACTTC
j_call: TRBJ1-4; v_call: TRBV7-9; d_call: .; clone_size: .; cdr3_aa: CASSLHGGANEKLFF; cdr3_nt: TGTGCCAGCAGCTTACACGGAGGAGCTAATGAAAAACTGTTTTTT
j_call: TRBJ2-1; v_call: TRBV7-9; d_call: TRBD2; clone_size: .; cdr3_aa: CASGVAGGINEQFF; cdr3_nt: TGTGCCAGCGGTGTGGCGGGGGGGATCAATGAGCAGTTCTTC
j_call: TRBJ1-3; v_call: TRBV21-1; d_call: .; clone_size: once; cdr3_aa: CASSKHFRSGISGNTIYF; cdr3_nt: TGTGCCAGCAGCAAGCACTTCCGTTCAGGGATCTCTGGAAACACCATATATTTT
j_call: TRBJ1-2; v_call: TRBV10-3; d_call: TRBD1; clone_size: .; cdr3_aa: CAINPGQGNNYGYTF; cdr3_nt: TGTGCCATCAATCCAGGACAGGGAAACAACTATGGCTACACCTTC
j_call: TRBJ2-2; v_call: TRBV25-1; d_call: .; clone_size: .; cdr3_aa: CASSPRGLGRRSTGELFF; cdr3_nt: TGTGCCAGCAGTCCCCGTGGTTTGGGCAGGAGGTCCACCGGGGAGCTGTTTTTT
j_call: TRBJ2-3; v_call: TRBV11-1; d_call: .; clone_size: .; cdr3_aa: CASSPKDTSTDTQYF; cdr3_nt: TGTGCCAGCAGCCCAAAGGACACCTCCACAGATACGCAGTATTTT
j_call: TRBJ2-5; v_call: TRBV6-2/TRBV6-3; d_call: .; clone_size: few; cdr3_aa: CASSYDGSYQETQYF; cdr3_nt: TGTGCCAGCAGTTACGACGGGTCGTACCAAGAGACCCAGTACTTC